This T cell receptor (beta chain) originates from a study of blood T cells in healthy people across ages (dated by TCRdb to 2015 to 2017). Regarding the study in general: Template switching captured roughly one uniquely barcoded TCR beta cDNA molecule per two T cells in model experiments. To track age-related changes in TCR beta repertoire diversity, the study relied on deep sequencing normalized with unique cDNA molecular identifiers. Four age groups were formed from the donors: young (average about 15 years), middle-aged (approximately 41), aged (under 70) and long-lived (around 82). For two donors (one aged 18 to 30 and one aged 80 or older), the study analyzed two additional independent replicas of 1 million unique cDNA reads from the same blood draw. Broad study findings and their caveats: Compared with the aged group, the long-lived group had more naive CD4+ T cells, fewer expanded clones and increased TCR diversity, a pattern suggesting age selection. As age increased, observed TCR beta diversity per million T cells dropped in a roughly linear way, and a significant reduction was already evident by age about 36. Estimates of total diversity based on one million sequenced T cells were regarded as lower bounds and as underestimates. The percentage of naive T cells measured by flow cytometry correlated strongly with observed TCR beta diversity. Conclusive comparison of naive and antigen-experienced compartments was prevented by the profiling of bulk unsorted PBMCs. The CMV infection status of donors was not known, potentially confounding age-related changes in expanded clonotypes.

Systemically healthy Caucasian individuals from Russia, some 40 in total and aged roughly 6 to 100 years, were included as donors. Each donor gave around 9 milliliters of peripheral blood, collected into EDTA-treated Vacutainer tubes. Ficoll-Paque density-gradient centrifugation was used to isolate PBMCs, with at least 6.5 million per sample. Trizol reagent was used to extract total RNA from the PBMCs, yielding at least 6 micrograms per sample. For every donor, an aliquot of PBMCs went through flow cytometry to measure the percentages of naive CD45RAhigh/CD27high T cells. Preparation of the library involved 5' RACE. TCRdb records Illumina HiSeq 2500 as the sequencer. A second roughly 6 to 12 cycle PCR used a sample-barcoded 5' primer and a J-beta primer mix. A unique molecular identifier was introduced onto each TCR beta cDNA molecule by a template-switch 5' adaptor carrying 12 random nucleotides. Each sample yielded at least 3 million CDR3-containing paired-end reads. First-strand cDNA synthesis was performed from all RNA using the Mint cDNA synthesis kit, with priming by a TRBC-specific oligonucleotide. Following uracil-DNA glycosylase treatment, all cDNA underwent a first 18-cycle PCR with the universal primers M1SS and BC2_uni_R. Regarding the original processing steps: For normalization, 1 million high-quality reads were randomly selected from each sample, with every read carrying a distinct molecular identifier. Instead of being binned into consensus sequences, reads with shared molecular identifiers were discarded. CDR3 identification, clonotype clustering and error correction used MiTCR with a Q25 quality threshold and the strictest error-elimination algorithm. A nonparametric unseen species model with Euler transformation was used to estimate a lower bound on total TCR beta diversity. TCRdb handled the public reads itself, with Q25 trimming in fastp and clone calling in MiXCR, and kept productive beta chains. Rows merge per CDR3 protein into single entries with the most common DNA and genes. These V and J calls rely on TCRdb rather than the paper's analysis. The sample profile shows more than 650,000 distinct CDR3 sequences; around 25% of them were found once. Jointly, the top ten make up 3% of the sample.

As regards this clonotype: The antigen this receptor binds is unknown. It has no much larger one-base neighbor in the sample; base qualities were not kept.

The germline V gene (reference sequence) sets CDR1 to DFQATT and CDR2 to SNEGSKA. A distance of 20 bases separates the germline ends of V and J, which lose 8 bases and 4 bases respectively. Including the terminal cysteine and phenylalanine, the CDR3 comprises 14 residues. Solely the CDR3 DNA is kept, with 42 bases framed from the first base. These data also formed part of another study, on T cells of mothers and their children. That second report states: Nine systemically healthy Caucasian individuals served as donors, namely three mothers together with their six children. cDNA synthesis used all of the extracted RNA, with roughly 1.6 ug of RNA in each 15 ul reaction. In the second PCR, the M1S primer added sample barcodes and 2-4 random nucleotides. Over 8 million TCR beta CDR3 reads were obtained for each mother, and around 3 million reads were obtained for each child. Thymic selection similarly shapes TCR recombination output in related and unrelated pairs, with minor effect from inherited differences. Normalized repertoire overlap in related mother-child pairs was always slightly higher than in unrelated mother-child pairs, but the difference was never significant. With a sensitivity of about 100 clones per million clonotypes, no persistent microchimeric T cell clones were detected. The study used deep NGS to compare TCR beta repertoires of mothers and children, seeking features distinguishing related mother-child pairs from unrelated individuals. Mothers averaged approximately 41 +/- 4 years of age and children averaged about 12 +/- 4 years. After adapter ligation with NEBNext reagents, the libraries were sequenced on Illumina HiSeq 2000 with 100+100 nt paired-end reads. To avoid cross-contamination, the mother libraries and the child libraries were prepared a month apart and sequenced in separate runs. For each donor, between about 500,000 and 2,000,000 distinct TCR beta clonotypes were identified. Naive TCR beta clonotypes were estimated from low-frequency clonotypes matched to each donor's FACS-determined naive share, without sorting.

The clonotype originates from a boy aged 5 to 17 in good health. The chain is assembled from TRBV20-1 and TRBJ1-2; TRBD1 is a weak D gene call, 6 bases matching. The sample was blood. CDR3 reads: CSFGGGRESYGYTF. The DNA reads as follows: TGCAGTTTCGGGGGGGGCAGGGAAAGCTATGGCTACACCTTC.